Presented here are 13 T cell receptor beta chains from one specimen sequenced in a study of neoadjuvant anti-PD-1 for oral cavity cancer. Time point described: after neoadjuvant nivolumab, at surgical resection. The protocol was immunoSEQ multiplex PCR, while the TCRdb copy is restricted to in-frame clones and leaves out a portion. The data show about 68,000 clones, more than 75% seen once. The specimen comprised PBMCs, sampled after nivolumab (anti-PD-1) treatment. These receptors all stem from a person aged 40 to 85 with oral cavity squamous cell carcinoma.

The chain employs TRBV28 and TRBJ2-7; TRBD2 aligns across 9 bases. The CDR3 is made up of 14 amino acids. Germline assignment: CDR1 MDHEN and CDR2 SYDVKM. After removal of 6 bases from V and 6 bases from J, the junction contained 9 bases not matched to a gene. The CDR3 is CASSVPGLATEQYF. The CDR3 nucleotides read TGTGCCAGCAGCGTCCCGGGACTAGCTACCGAGCAGTACTTC.

In this sample, this clone turned up once. The chain carries TRBV28 and TRBJ1-5; the D gene is possibly TRBD1 (5 bases). V lost 6 bases to trimming and J lost 4 bases, with 19 bases between them. The CDR3 is made up of 16 amino acids. In germline, CDR1 is MDHEN, CDR2 SYDVKM. CDR3 in amino acids: CASRGGSGGVNQPQHF. For the CDR3, the DNA is TGTGCCAGCAGGGGAGGAAGCGGGGGAGTAAATCAGCCCCAGCATTTT.

The table lists this clone with a count of one. This chain joins TRBV5-1 and TRBJ2-5, with a tentative D call TRBD1 (6 bases). This CDR3 spans 14 amino acids. Germline V gives CDR1 SGHRS, CDR2 YFSETQ. The V and J ends lost 2 bases and 2 bases respectively, with 10 bases between them. CDR3 region: CASSFQGLQETQYF. In nucleotides, the CDR3 is TGCGCCAGCAGCTTCCAGGGGCTTCAAGAGACCCAGTACTTC.

The chain carries TRBV7-6 and TRBJ1-5; 9 bases match TRBD1. The CDR3 covers 13 residues. CDR1 is SGHVS, CDR2 FNYEAQ, per germline. V dropped 5 bases and J dropped 9; count of bases not matched to a gene: 5. The CDR3, as DNA: TGTGCCAGCAGCGCTGGACAGGGGACGCCCCAGCATTTT. Translation gives CASSAGQGTPQHF. The complete variable domain, with remaining parts taken from reference TRBV7-6 and TRBJ1-5, reads GAGVSQSPRYKVTKRGQDVALRCDPISGHVSLYWYRQALGQGPEFLTYFNYEAQQDKSGLPNDRFSAERPEGSISTLTIQRTEQRDSAMYRCASSAGQGTPQHFGDGTRLSIL.

The chain couples TRBV6-1 to TRBJ1-5, with D perhaps TRBD1 (5 bases). V was shortened by 1 base and J by 10 bases, with 5 bases between the two germline ends. Germline V CDR1 and CDR2: MNHNS, SASEGT. The CDR3 extends over 11 amino acids. The CDR3 loop is CASSEGGPQHF. The CDR3 nucleotides are TGTGCCAGCAGTGAAGGGGGCCCCCAGCATTTT.

V is TRBV30 and J is TRBJ2-1; tentative D call: TRBD2 (6 bases). Germline-derived CDR1 and CDR2 are GTSNPN and SVGIG (reference sequence). Trimming left V 3 bases short and J 1 base short, with 13 bases between. The CDR3 is 15 residues long. CDR3 in DNA: TGTGCCTGGAGAGGGCGGGGCCGGTCCTACAATGAGCAGTTCTTC. Its translation: CAWRGRGRSYNEQFF.

The genes are TRBV2 and TRBJ1-3; D not resolved. CDR3 length: 16 amino acids. Germline V gene lookup returns CDR1 SNHLY and CDR2 FYNNEI. V lost 4 bases and J lost 0, with 13 bases in between. CDR3 sequence reads: CASSGRSMGSGNTIYF. CDR3 sequence (DNA): TGTGCCAGCAGTGGGCGCTCCATGGGCTCTGGAAACACCATATATTTT. The full variable domain, completed using reference TRBV2 and TRBJ1-3, is EPEVTQTPSHQVTQMGQEVILRCVPISNHLYFYWYRQILGQKVEFLVSFYNNEISEKSEIFDDQFSVERPDGSNFTLKIRSTKLEDSAMYFCASSGRSMGSGNTIYFGEGSWLTVV.

V is TRBV5-6 and J is TRBJ2-2; D is ambiguous. Germline V gene data show CDR1 as SGHDT and CDR2 as YYEEEE. V lost 1 base to trimming and J lost 3 bases, with 1 base between them. This CDR3 is built from 12 residues. DNA for the CDR3: TGTGCCAGCAGCTTGTACACCGGGGAGCTGTTTTTT. This gives the protein CASSLYTGELFF.

The chain has TRBV12-2 and TRBJ1-5; TRBD1 is the table's D call and was not checked against the DNA. TRBV12-2 is shown as a pseudogene. The CDR3 runs to 18 residues. CDR3 amino acids: CASRLGVRDTQLNQPQHF. In DNA form, the CDR3 reads TGTGCAAGTCGCTTAGGTGTCCGGGACACCCAATTGAATCAGCCCCAGCATTTT.

The rearrangement uses TRBV6-1 and TRBJ1-2; tentatively, D is TRBD1 (5 bases). Trimming removed 3 bases at V and 7 bases at J, with 12 bases between. CDR3 length equals 13 residues. Germline CDR1 reads MNHNS; CDR2 reads SASEGT. The CDR3 is CASSDQERGGYTF. Written as DNA, the CDR3 is TGTGCCAGCAGTGACCAGGAGAGGGGTGGCTACACCTTC.

The chain links TRBV6-6 to TRBJ2-2; 7 nucleotides agree with TRBD1. The CDR3 totals 14 residues. Germline V CDR1 and CDR2: MNHNY, SVGAGI (reference sequence). Trimming took 8 bases from V and 5 from J; bases not matched to a gene: 8. DNA of the CDR3: TGTGCCAGCCGGAATCAGGGGGAAACCGGGGAGCTGTTTTTT. It encodes CASRNQGETGELFF.

The chain carries TRBV7-8 and TRBJ1-1; 11 bases fit TRBD1. This CDR3 has 16 residues. Germline CDR1 reads SGHVS; CDR2 reads FQNEAQ. The V segment lost 5 bases and the J segment 4 bases; nucleotides outside the gene matches: 9. The CDR3 coding sequence is TGTGCCAGCAGCCCCATGGGACAGGGGGTGAGCACTGAAGCTTTCTTT. Translated, it gives CASSPMGQGVSTEAFF.

This clone was seen once. V and J are TRBV30 and TRBJ2-2, with D maybe TRBD1 (6 bases). Germline V gene data show CDR1 as GTSNPN and CDR2 as SVGIG (reference sequence). Trimming took 3 bases from V and 2 from J, leaving 13 bases between them. This CDR3 is built from 15 residues. The CDR3 DNA reads TGTGCCTGGAGCCATGGACAGCGCAACACCGGGGAGCTGTTTTTT. It encodes CAWSHGQRNTGELFF.